This record looks at one TCR beta chain sequence and its context. Its matching antigen is unknown. This specimen belongs to a study of T cell responses to AZD1222 COVID-19 vaccine. Study observations and caveats: Most donors were white British and more were female, and clonal diversity was possibly underestimated. The CD4 TCRs associated with vaccination extended across spike and predominated at 160-218 and 743-854.

Per the germline V gene, CDR1 is MNHEY and CDR2 is SMNVEV (reference sequence). J was trimmed by 2 bases and V by 6 bases; bases with no gene match: 4. CDR3 length: 14 residues. Some clones are missing from TCRdb's copy, which holds only in-frame ones; the method was immunoSEQ multiplex PCR. This repertoire shows some 97,000 clones, around nine tenths found once; its top ten account for over 15%. The sequence was obtained from an adult in good health. The J gene is TRBJ2-1, the V gene TRBV27; TRBD2 aligns across 7 bases. The input for sequencing was peripheral blood, taken on day 0 of AZD1222 vaccination. The CDR3 loop reads CASRWEGTYNEQFF. The CDR3 nucleotides read TGTGCCAGCAGGTGGGAGGGAACCTACAATGAGCAGTTCTTC.